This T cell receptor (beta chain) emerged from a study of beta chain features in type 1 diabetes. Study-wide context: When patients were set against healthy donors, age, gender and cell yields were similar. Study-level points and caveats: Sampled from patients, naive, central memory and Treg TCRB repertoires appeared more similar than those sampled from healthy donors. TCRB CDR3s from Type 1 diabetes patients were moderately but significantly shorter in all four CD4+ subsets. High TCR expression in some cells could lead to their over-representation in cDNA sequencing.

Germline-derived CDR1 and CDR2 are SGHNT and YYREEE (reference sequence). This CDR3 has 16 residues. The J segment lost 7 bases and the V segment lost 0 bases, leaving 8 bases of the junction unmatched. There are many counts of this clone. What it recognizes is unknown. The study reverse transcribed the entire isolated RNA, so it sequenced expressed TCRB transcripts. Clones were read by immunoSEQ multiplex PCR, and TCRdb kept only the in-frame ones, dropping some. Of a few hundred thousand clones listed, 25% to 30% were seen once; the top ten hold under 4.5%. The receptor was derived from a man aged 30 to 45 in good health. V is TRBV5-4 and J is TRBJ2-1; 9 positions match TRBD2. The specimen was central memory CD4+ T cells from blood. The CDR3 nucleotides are TGTGCCAGCAGCTTGGCTAGCGGGGCGAGGGGGAATGAGCAGTTCTTC. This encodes CASSLASGARGNEQFF.